This T cell receptor beta chain was documented in a study of vaccination and CD4 T cells after COVID-19. Study summary: Investigators drew the post-COVID samples a median roughly 99 days after diagnosis, with a range of 35 to 161. The stimulating agents, overlapping spike peptides, came from SARS-CoV-2, HCoV-NL63, HCoV-OC43 and HCoV-229E. Cultures acting as controls obtained a CEFX pool, an HIV-1 Nef pool, or no peptide.

Trimming left V 3 bases short and J 1 base short, with 12 bases between. CDR3 size: 15 residues. From germline, CDR1 is SEHNR and CDR2 FQNEAQ (reference sequence). The treatment here: approximately nine-day PBMC culture with coronavirus spike peptide pools or control peptides (ViraFEST assay). Once obtained from cultured CD4+ T cells, the DNA was sequenced using the Oncomine TCR Beta short-read assay. MiXCR, applied by TCRdb to the PCR reads, yields one record per CDR3 protein. The sample records more than 12,000 distinct CDR3 sequences, 73% being singletons. With regard to this clonotype: What it binds is unknown.

The clonotype originates from a human donor who had recovered from COVID-19. The specimen sequenced was CD4+ T cells from blood, cultured in vitro. The rearrangement links TRBV7-9 to TRBJ1-1; TRBD1 might be the D (5 bases). DNA for the CDR3: TGTGCCAGCAGCTTTTCCCCGGGGGGGAACACTGAAGCTTTCTTT. Its translation is CASSFSPGGNTEAFF.